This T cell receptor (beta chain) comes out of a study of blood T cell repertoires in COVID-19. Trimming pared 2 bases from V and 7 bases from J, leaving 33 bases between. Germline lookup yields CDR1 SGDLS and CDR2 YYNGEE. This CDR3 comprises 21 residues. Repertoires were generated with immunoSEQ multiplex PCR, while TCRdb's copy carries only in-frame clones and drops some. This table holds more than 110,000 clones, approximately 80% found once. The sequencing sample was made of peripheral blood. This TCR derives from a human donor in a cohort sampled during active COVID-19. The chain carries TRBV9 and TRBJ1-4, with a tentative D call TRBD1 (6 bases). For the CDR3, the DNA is TGTGCCAGCAGCGTTGGTTTAGGGCGGGGGCGAGTTTGGGCCAATACTGAAAAACTGTTTTTT. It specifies CASSVGLGRGRVWANTEKLFF.